These 32 T cell receptor beta chains were all obtained from the same sample, sequenced in a study of blood T cell repertoires in COVID-19. TCRdb keeps only in-frame clones here, not all; method: immunoSEQ multiplex PCR. This table holds about 200,000 clones, more than 75% found once. The sample was peripheral blood. All receptors derive from a man aged 55-75 years with acute or convalescent COVID-19.

This clone was observed once. CDR3 region: CASSLLAGGGTGELFF. In DNA, the CDR3 is TGTGCCAGCAGCCTTTTAGCGGGGGGCGGCACCGGGGAGCTGTTTTTT. The V gene is TRBV4-2, the J gene TRBJ2-2; 10 nucleotides match TRBD2. This CDR3 has 16 residues. The germline V gene encodes CDR1 LGHNA and CDR2 YNFKEQ. Trimming at V came to 4 bases and at J to 4 bases, leaving 6 bases not matched to a gene.

The V gene is TRBV5-1, the J gene TRBJ2-3, with 7 bases aligning to TRBD1. From germline, CDR1 is SGHRS and CDR2 YFSETQ. The V segment lost 3 bases and the J segment 0 bases; nucleotides outside the gene matches: 4. The CDR3 runs 15 residues. CDR3 in amino acids: CASSSTGPSTDTQYF. The CDR3 DNA follows: TGCGCCAGCAGCTCGACAGGGCCCAGCACAGATACGCAGTATTTT.

The CDR3 DNA follows: TGTGCCAGTAGTATAGATGGGGGCAGGGGGTTCAATGAGCAGTTCTTC. It specifies CASSIDGGRGFNEQFF. The chain uses TRBV19 and TRBJ2-1, with 7 bases aligning to TRBD1. V gave up 0 bases and J gave up 6 bases; unmatched junction bases: 8. CDR1 is LNHDA and CDR2 is SQIVND in the germline V gene (reference sequence). CDR3 length: 16 residues.

J is TRBJ2-7 and V is TRBV7-8; the match to TRBD1 covers 7 bases. Germline CDR1 and CDR2: SGHVS and FQNEAQ. This CDR3 has 13 residues. Germline trimming cut 5 bases from V and 4 bases from J; bases unmatched to any gene: 5. The DNA for the CDR3 is TGTGCCAGCAGCGTACAGGGGACGTACGAGCAGTACTTC. It encodes CASSVQGTYEQYF.

This sequence joins TRBV28 and TRBJ2-7; D unclear. The CDR3 spans 16 residues. The germline V gene has CDR1 MDHEN and CDR2 SYDVKM. V lost 5 bases, J lost 2 bases, and 19 bases lay in between. CDR3 coding DNA: TGTGCCAGCAGTCCCAGACAAATGCTGACCACCTACGAGCAGTACTTC. Its translation is CASSPRQMLTTYEQYF.

The rearrangement joins TRBV2 to TRBJ2-7; TRBD2 agrees at 8 bases. The CDR3 loop spans 17 amino acids. CDR1 is SNHLY, CDR2 FYNNEI, per germline. Losses at the gene ends were 4 bases for V and 0 bases for J; bases not matched to a gene: 11. The CDR3 sequence is CASSAPRGGLPSYEQYF. CDR3 DNA: TGTGCCAGCAGTGCGCCCCGGGGGGGGCTCCCCTCCTACGAGCAGTACTTC.

The V gene is TRBV27, the J gene TRBJ1-4; D unresolved. Germline loops: CDR1 MNHEY, CDR2 SMNVEV (reference sequence). Trimming took off 5 bases at V and 0 bases at J, with 10 bases between the two ends. CDR3 length: 15 amino acids. CDR3 bases: TGTGCCAGCAGTATCCAAGCTGCAACTAATGAAAAACTGTTTTTT. Translating it yields CASSIQAATNEKLFF.

Concerning this clone itself: The same CDR3 arises from other DNA sequences in this sample as well. The chain carries TRBV5-1 and TRBJ2-5; tentative D call: TRBD1 (6 bases). Germline V lookup: CDR1 SGHRS, CDR2 YFSETQ. V shed 4 bases and J shed 5 bases, with 15 bases lying between them. This CDR3 has 14 amino acids. As DNA, the CDR3 is TGCGCCAGCAGCCTTGGGACACCAGGGGAGACCCAGTACTTC. Protein product: CASSLGTPGETQYF. The full variable domain, rest sourced from reference TRBV5-1 and TRBJ2-5, is KAGVTQTPRYLIKTRGQQVTLSCSPISGHRSVSWYQQTPGQGLQFLFEYFSETQRNKGNFPGRFSGRQFSNSRSEMNVSTLELGDSALYLCASSLGTPGETQYFGPGTRLLVL.

The genes are TRBV29-1 and TRBJ2-7, with TRBD2 identical over 9 bases. Trimming at V came to 7 bases and at J to 5 bases, leaving 6 bases not matched to a gene. Germline assignment: CDR1 SQVTM and CDR2 ANQGSEA. The CDR3 totals 12 residues. The CDR3 loop reads CSAGLARNEQYF. DNA for the CDR3: TGCAGCGCGGGACTAGCCAGGAACGAGCAGTACTTC.

The chain has TRBV6-5 and TRBJ1-5, with unresolved D. CDR1 is MNHEY, CDR2 SVGAGI, per germline. This CDR3 comprises 14 residues. V gave up 2 bases and J gave up 2 bases, with 7 bases separating them. The CDR3 protein is CASSYRDGNQPQHF. The CDR3 DNA follows: TGTGCCAGCAGTTACCGGGATGGCAATCAGCCCCAGCATTTT.

This sequence joins TRBV4-2 and TRBJ1-2; tentatively, D is TRBD1 (6 bases). Germline CDR1 reads LGHNA; CDR2 reads YNFKEQ. V dropped 6 bases and J dropped 3 bases, with 17 bases sitting between them. This CDR3 has 15 residues. The CDR3 region has the DNA TGTGCCAGCAGGGGGGCGGGGGGTACGGACTATGGCTACACCTTC. Translated, it gives CASRGAGGTDYGYTF.

This sequence joins TRBV5-4 and TRBJ2-5; D perhaps matches TRBD1 (7 bases). This CDR3 has 14 amino acids. Per germline, CDR1 SGHNT and CDR2 YYREEE (reference sequence). The germline V and J ends were trimmed by 4 bases and 5 bases, with 15 bases remaining between them. In DNA, the CDR3 is TGTGCCAGCAGCCAGGGACTCAGGGGGGAGACCCAGTACTTC. Its translation: CASSQGLRGETQYF.

This chain's CDR3 is CASSRDSGQQETQYF. In nucleotides, the CDR3 is TGTGCCAGCAGCCGGGACAGCGGGCAACAAGAGACCCAGTACTTC. The chain employs TRBV7-3 and TRBJ2-5; possible D gene TRBD1, 7 bases. The CDR3 contains 15 residues. The germline CDR1 and CDR2 sequences are SGHTA and FQGTGA. V dropped 5 bases and J dropped 2 bases, with 15 bases sitting between them.

This clone was seen a single time. The chain recombines TRBV7-9 with TRBJ2-7; 8 nucleotides align to TRBD1. The CDR3 has 14 residues. Trimming at V came to 4 bases and at J to 6 bases, leaving 8 bases not matched to a gene. Germline V gene data show CDR1 as SEHNR and CDR2 as FQNEAQ (reference sequence). The CDR3 DNA reads as TGTGCCAGCAGCTCACAGGGGGATCAAGTCGAGCAGTACTTC. It encodes CASSSQGDQVEQYF.

The chain joins TRBV11-3 to TRBJ2-3; TRBD2 aligns across 10 bases. The germline CDR1 and CDR2 sequences are SGHNT and YENEEA. This CDR3 is 16 amino acids long. With V trimmed by 5 bases and J by 0 bases, 5 bases remained unmatched. The CDR3: CASSPGTSVSTDTQYF. CDR3 sequence (DNA): TGTGCCAGCAGCCCAGGGACTAGCGTAAGCACAGATACGCAGTATTTT.

The chain carries TRBV27 and TRBJ2-3, with no clear D. This CDR3 region has 13 residues. Trimming removed 1 base from V and 4 bases from J, with 6 bases in between. Germline values: CDR1 MNHEY, CDR2 SMNVEV (reference sequence). The CDR3 nucleotides are TGTGCCAGCAGTTTATGGGCTTCAGATACGCAGTATTTT. This sequence encodes CASSLWASDTQYF.

This clone turned up a few times. This rearrangement joins TRBV5-5 to TRBJ1-3, with D possibly matching TRBD1 (5 bases). CDR3 length equals 12 residues. CDR1 is SGHKS, CDR2 YYEKEE, per germline (reference sequence). The germline V and J ends were trimmed by 3 bases and 4 bases, with 5 bases remaining between them. The DNA of the CDR3 is TGTGCCAGCAGCTCAGGGGGAAACACCATATATTTT. Protein: CASSSGGNTIYF.

CDR3 nucleotides: TGTGCCACCCTAGTATCCCCGAATGGCTACACCTTC. It translates to CATLVSPNGYTF. The gene calls are TRBV15 and TRBJ1-2; no definite D call. V lost 8 bases and J 6 bases, leaving 13 bases between the germline ends. The germline V gene encodes CDR1 LNHNV and CDR2 YYDKDF (reference sequence). The CDR3 has 12 residues.

This clone is a singleton in its sample. The chain's CDR3 is CASSPLGTGANEQFF. DNA for the CDR3: TGTGCCAGCTCACCACTTGGGACAGGGGCCAATGAGCAGTTCTTC. The chain combines TRBV18 with TRBJ2-1; the match to TRBD1 covers 10 bases. Germline CDR1 reads KGHSH; CDR2 reads LQKENI. V shed 1 base, J shed 6 bases, and the junction held 3 bases outside the gene matches. This CDR3 is built from 15 residues.

J is TRBJ1-5 and V is TRBV4-3, with 12 bases identical to TRBD1. This CDR3 has 19 residues. In germline, CDR1 is LGHNA, CDR2 YSLEER. V shed 2 bases and J 3 bases; nucleotides not matched to a gene: 11. CDR3 coding DNA: TGCGCCAGCAGCCAAACAGAGGGGACAGGGGGCTATGACAATCAGCCCCAGCATTTT. As protein: CASSQTEGTGGYDNQPQHF.

V usage is TRBV5-1 and J usage is TRBJ1-4; D ambiguous. Trimming removed 0 bases at V and 7 bases at J, with 10 bases between. The CDR3 consists of 14 residues. CDR1 is SGHRS, CDR2 YFSETQ, per germline. This CDR3 is CASSLGASSEKLFF. CDR3 sequence (DNA): TGCGCCAGCAGCTTGGGAGCCTCGAGTGAAAAACTGTTTTTT.

V and J are TRBV20-1 and TRBJ2-1, with no clear D. The CDR3 covers 11 residues. Per germline, CDR1 DFQATT and CDR2 SNEGSKA (reference sequence). V lost 3 bases to trimming and J lost 7 bases, with 7 bases between them. The CDR3 DNA reads TGCAGTGCTAGGGAACTAAATGAGCAGTTCTTC. Translated, it gives CSARELNEQFF.

The DNA for the CDR3 is TGTGCCAGCAGCTTAGGTCCCGCAGTCCAAGAGACCCAGTACTTC. Protein sequence: CASSLGPAVQETQYF. The chain joins TRBV7-9 to TRBJ2-5; D not certain. Trimming stripped 1 base from V and 1 base from J, with 10 bases between. Germline lookup yields CDR1 SEHNR and CDR2 FQNEAQ (reference sequence). This CDR3 has 15 residues.

CDR3 residues: CASSGSEWATDTQYF. The CDR3 DNA reads TGCGCCAGCAGCGGGTCCGAGTGGGCCACAGATACGCAGTATTTT. This rearrangement joins TRBV5-1 to TRBJ2-3; D remains ambiguous. V was cut by 4 bases and J by 2 bases, with 14 bases left in between. There are 15 residues in the CDR3. CDR1 is SGHRS and CDR2 is YFSETQ in the germline V gene.

The sample holds one count of this clone. This chain links TRBV7-8 with TRBJ2-1, with TRBD1 identical over 7 bases. Germline V gene data show CDR1 as SGHVS and CDR2 as FQNEAQ. J was trimmed by 7 bases and V by 5 bases; bases with no gene match: 11. The CDR3 loop spans 15 amino acids. The CDR3 sequence is CASSDTGQALNEQFF. In DNA form, the CDR3 reads TGTGCCAGCAGCGATACAGGACAGGCGCTGAATGAGCAGTTCTTC.

To note about this clone: The junction differs from germline at one of its ends, possibly a read error. The chain combines TRBV3-1 (or the pseudogene TRBV3-2) with TRBJ2-4, with D perhaps TRBD1 (6 bases). The CDR3 is made up of 12 amino acids. Germline V gives CDR1 LGHDT, CDR2 YNNKEL (reference sequence). The CDR3 region has the DNA TGTGCCAGCGGCAACTTACAGGGCTCTCCAAACTTC. It encodes CASGNLQGSPNF.

The chain links TRBV10-1 to TRBJ2-3, with 8 nucleotides matching TRBD2. The CDR3 covers 15 residues. The germline V gene has CDR1 WNHNN and CDR2 SYGVQD (reference sequence). V was clipped by 4 bases and J by 3 bases; unmatched bases: 6. The CDR3 DNA reads as TGCGCCAGCAGTGTAGCGGGAATAGGGACAGATACGCAGTATTTT. This codes for CASSVAGIGTDTQYF.

This clone was picked up one time. This chain connects TRBV6-6 to TRBJ2-7; a possible D gene is TRBD1 (6 bases). The CDR3 length is 16 residues. Per the germline V gene, CDR1 is MNHNY and CDR2 is SVGAGI (reference sequence). V was clipped by 5 bases and J by 2 bases, with 19 bases between them. This CDR3 is CASSIPSAGATYEQYF. The DNA for the CDR3 is TGTGCCAGCAGTATCCCCTCGGCAGGGGCAACCTACGAGCAGTACTTC.

This chain joins TRBV2 and TRBJ1-5, with a possible D match to TRBD1 (6 bases). The V end was cut by 5 bases, the J end by 7 bases, with 18 bases between. Per germline, CDR1 SNHLY and CDR2 FYNNEI. The CDR3 length is 15 residues. CDR3 region: CASSSFGLGGQPQHF. CDR3 bases: TGTGCCAGCAGTTCGTTCGGACTAGGGGGACAGCCCCAGCATTTT.

The chain joins TRBV5-4 to TRBJ1-2; D not certain. The germline V gene encodes CDR1 SGHNT and CDR2 YYREEE (reference sequence). Trimming shortened V by 3 bases and J by 8 bases, and 26 bases separated the two germline ends. The CDR3 runs to 17 residues. In DNA, the CDR3 is TGTGCCAGCAGCTCTCGGACTCAGGAAAATCAAGAACGAGGCTACACCTTC. This gives the protein CASSSRTQENQERGYTF.

The chain couples TRBV28 to TRBJ2-1; TRBD1 aligns across 7 bases. V lost 3 bases, J lost 2 bases, and 4 bases stayed unmatched. The CDR3 has 15 amino acids. CDR1 and CDR2 (germline): MDHEN, SYDVKM. The CDR3 spells CASSLGTAPYNEQFF. CDR3 in DNA: TGTGCCAGCAGTTTGGGGACAGCTCCCTACAATGAGCAGTTCTTC.

This chain joins TRBV19 and TRBJ1-1, with D unresolved. V was cut by 3 bases and J by 8 bases, with 19 bases left in between. Germline lookup yields CDR1 LNHDA and CDR2 SQIVND (reference sequence). The CDR3 has 15 residues. The CDR3 sequence is CASSIKRTGKREAFF. The DNA of the CDR3 is TGTGCCAGTAGTATTAAAAGGACGGGGAAGAGGGAAGCTTTCTTT. The full variable domain, rest sourced from reference TRBV19 and TRBJ1-1, is DGGITQSPKYLFRKEGQNVTLSCEQNLNHDAMYWYRQDPGQGLRLIYYSQIVNDFQKGDIAEGYSVSREKKESFPLTVTSAQKNPTAFYLCASSIKRTGKREAFFGQGTRLTVV.